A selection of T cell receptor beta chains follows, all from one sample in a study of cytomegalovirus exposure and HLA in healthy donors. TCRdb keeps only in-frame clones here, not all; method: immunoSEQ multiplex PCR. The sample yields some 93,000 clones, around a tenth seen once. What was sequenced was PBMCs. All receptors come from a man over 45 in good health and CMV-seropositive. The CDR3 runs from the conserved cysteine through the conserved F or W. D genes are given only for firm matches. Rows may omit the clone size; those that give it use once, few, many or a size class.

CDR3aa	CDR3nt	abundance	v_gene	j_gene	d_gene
CAILAGEGEKLFF	TGTGCCATCCTTGCCGGAGAGGGAGAAAAACTGTTTTTT	few	TRBV21-1	TRBJ1-4	-
CASRWGQGYGYTF	TGTGCCAGCAGGTGGGGACAGGGATATGGCTACACCTTC	few	TRBV6-5	TRBJ1-2	TRBD1
CAISPGGPGSYNEQFF	TGTGCCATCAGCCCGGGAGGGCCGGGGTCCTACAATGAGCAGTTCTTC	-	TRBV10-3	TRBJ2-1	TRBD2
CASSGTGREKLFF	TGTGCCAGCAGCGGGACAGGGAGAGAAAAACTGTTTTTT	few	TRBV2	TRBJ1-4	TRBD1
CASSYTGDEQYF	TGTGCCAGCAGTTATACCGGGGACGAGCAGTACTTC	-	TRBV5-6	TRBJ2-7	-
CASSYRGRVIYNEQFF	TGTGCCAGCAGTTACCGAGGCAGGGTAATCTACAATGAGCAGTTCTTC	-	TRBV6-5	TRBJ2-1	-
CASSLKVGPGLAEKSIYNEQFF	TGTGCCAGCAGCTTAAAAGTGGGGCCGGGACTAGCGGAAAAGTCTATCTACAATGAGCAGTTCTTC	-	TRBV7-3	TRBJ2-1	TRBD2
CASSIGTGGDEQYF	TGTGCCAGTAGTATCGGGACAGGGGGCGACGAGCAGTACTTC	-	TRBV19	TRBJ2-7	TRBD1
CASSDFGQGAGQPQHF	TGTGCCAGCAGTGACTTCGGACAGGGGGCAGGCCAGCCCCAGCATTTT	-	TRBV6-1	TRBJ1-5	TRBD1
CASSRGLAGITDTQYF	TGTGCCAGCAGCCGCGGACTAGCGGGGATCACAGATACGCAGTATTTT	few	TRBV14	TRBJ2-3	TRBD2
CASSPRDYTGELFF	TGTGCCAGCAGCCCCCGGGACTACACCGGGGAGCTGTTTTTT	-	TRBV7-2	TRBJ2-2	-
CASSPRGRAGDTQYF	TGTGCCAGCAGCCCGCGGGGACGGGCCGGGGATACGCAGTATTTT	-	TRBV11-2	TRBJ2-3	-
CASSPDREVEAFF	TGTGCCAGCTCACCGGACAGGGAGGTTGAAGCTTTCTTT	few	TRBV18	TRBJ1-1	TRBD1
CASSIGPGQGLYSNQPQHF	TGTGCCAGTAGTATAGGGCCGGGACAGGGACTATATAGCAATCAGCCCCAGCATTTT	few	TRBV19	TRBJ1-5	TRBD1
CSVERLRGGTDTQYF	TGCAGCGTTGAACGACTCCGGGGGGGCACAGATACGCAGTATTTT	-	TRBV29-1	TRBJ2-3	TRBD2
CASSLTSNYIQYF	TGTGCCAGCAGTTTGACTAGCAATTACATTCAGTACTTC	few	TRBV28	TRBJ2-4	TRBD2
CASSLDTGGSYEQYF	TGTGCCAGCAGCTTAGACACAGGGGGCTCCTACGAGCAGTACTTC	-	TRBV11-2	TRBJ2-7	TRBD1
CASSDRQFMGHATIYF	TGTGCCAGCAGTGATAGGCAGTTCATGGGCCATGCCACCATATATTTT	-	TRBV6-4	TRBJ1-3	-
CSAPGGGYTF	TGCAGTGCCCCCGGCGGCGGCTACACCTTC	-	TRBV20-1	TRBJ1-2	-
CASGDYFEQFF	TGCGCCAGCGGGGACTATTTTGAGCAGTTCTTC	few	TRBV10-1	TRBJ2-1	TRBD2
CASSLYRGRAHEQYF	TGTGCCAGCAGTTTATACCGTGGGAGGGCCCACGAGCAGTACTTC	-	TRBV28	TRBJ2-7	TRBD2
CASSGPSPAREQFF	TGTGCCAGCAGCGGCCCATCCCCAGCGAGAGAGCAGTTCTTC	-	TRBV9	TRBJ2-1	-
CASSSVAGITDTQYF	TGTGCCAGCAGTTCAGTGGCGGGTATCACAGATACGCAGTATTTT	-	TRBV6-1	TRBJ2-3	-
CASRSRKGATGELFF	TGTGCCAGCCGCTCCCGGAAAGGGGCCACCGGGGAGCTGTTTTTT	few	TRBV7-2	TRBJ2-2	-
CASSPPRGWDTQYF	TGTGCCAGCTCACCACCCAGAGGGTGGGATACGCAGTATTTT	-	TRBV18	TRBJ2-3	-
CASSTNRGPGAYEQYF	TGCGCCAGCAGCACAAACAGGGGGCCGGGCGCCTACGAGCAGTACTTC	few	TRBV5-1	TRBJ2-7	TRBD1
CASRRTGPIYNEQFF	TGTGCCAGCAGGCGTACAGGGCCGATTTACAATGAGCAGTTCTTC	-	TRBV11-2	TRBJ2-1	-
CATLDGGQGYGYTF	TGTGCCACGCTGGACGGGGGGCAAGGCTATGGCTACACCTTC	-	TRBV19	TRBJ1-2	-
CASSFGLAGRETQYF	TGTGCCAGCAGCTTCGGACTAGCGGGGAGAGAGACCCAGTACTTC	few	TRBV7-9	TRBJ2-5	TRBD2
CASSQTLNTDTQYF	TGCGCCAGCAGCCAAACGCTAAACACAGATACGCAGTATTTT	-	TRBV4-1	TRBJ2-3	-
CASSFGQGNPLHF	TGTGCCAGCAGCTTCGGACAGGGCAATCCCCTCCACTTT	-	TRBV7-3	TRBJ1-6	TRBD1
CAISGLQGGGYTF	TGTGCCATCAGTGGATTACAGGGGGGAGGCTACACCTTC	-	TRBV10-3	TRBJ1-2	TRBD1
CASSLSGVAGNTIYF	TGCGCCAGCAGCTTGTCGGGGGTTGCTGGAAACACCATATATTTT	-	TRBV5-1	TRBJ1-3	-
CAWSVRNEQFF	TGTGCCTGGAGTGTACGGAATGAGCAGTTCTTC	-	TRBV30	TRBJ2-1	-
CASHPTSGSYNEQFF	TGTGCCAGTCACCCAACTAGCGGGTCCTACAATGAGCAGTTCTTC	few	TRBV27	TRBJ2-1	TRBD2
CASSLSAGGNYGYTF	TGTGCCAGCAGTTTATCGGCCGGAGGAAACTATGGCTACACCTTC	few	TRBV27	TRBJ1-2	-
CASGFRTSGPTGELFF	TGTGCTAGTGGTTTCCGGACTAGCGGCCCCACCGGGGAGCTGTTTTTT	-	TRBV12-5	TRBJ2-2	TRBD2
CASSFQGRAGGVNEQFF	TGTGCCAGCAGCTTCCAGGGGCGAGCGGGAGGGGTTAATGAGCAGTTCTTC	few	TRBV11-2	TRBJ2-1	TRBD2
CAWTAVSGTEAFF	TGTGCCTGGACAGCGGTTTCGGGGACTGAAGCTTTCTTT	few	TRBV30	TRBJ1-1	-
CASSAGQEAFF	TGTGCCAGCAGTGCGGGACAGGAAGCTTTCTTT	-	TRBV25-1	TRBJ1-1	TRBD1
CSAPEATEAFF	TGCAGTGCCCCCGAGGCCACTGAAGCTTTCTTT	-	TRBV20-1	TRBJ1-1	-
CSATDRAEQYF	TGCAGTGCGACGGACAGGGCCGAGCAGTACTTC	few	TRBV20-1	TRBJ2-7	TRBD1
CASSFIPSRTPYREQYF	TGTGCCAGCAGCTTTATCCCATCTCGGACACCCTATAGGGAGCAGTACTTC	few	TRBV5-4	TRBJ2-7	-
CASSQVRGLMDTQYF	TGCGCCAGCAGCCAAGTCAGGGGTCTGATGGATACGCAGTATTTT	-	TRBV4-3	TRBJ2-3	-
CASSLSRTPLGTGELFF	TGTGCCAGCAGTCTCTCTCGGACTCCTCTAGGGACCGGGGAGCTGTTTTTT	few	TRBV27	TRBJ2-2	-
CASSPRTGAGNTIYF	TGTGCCAGCAGCCCAAGGACAGGGGCTGGAAACACCATATATTTT	-	TRBV7-9	TRBJ1-3	TRBD1
CASSIFPSGTQGSQYF	TGTGCCAGTAGTATATTTCCTAGCGGGACCCAGGGGTCCCAGTACTTC	-	TRBV19	TRBJ2-5	TRBD2
CASRESETQYF	TGCGCCAGCAGGGAGTCCGAGACCCAGTACTTC	-	TRBV5-1	TRBJ2-5	-
CSAANTGELFF	TGCAGTGCCGCGAACACCGGGGAGCTGTTTTTT	few	TRBV20-1	TRBJ2-2	-
CASSYVTSGSYTQYF	TGTGCCAGCAGTTACGTTACTAGCGGGAGTTATACGCAGTATTTT	-	TRBV6-5	TRBJ2-3	TRBD2
CAWSLQNTGELFF	TGTGCCTGGAGTTTACAGAACACCGGGGAGCTGTTTTTT	-	TRBV30	TRBJ2-2	-
CAWSVWDSGYEQYF	TGTGCCTGGAGTGTATGGGACAGCGGATACGAGCAGTACTTC	few	TRBV30	TRBJ2-7	TRBD1
CATSRDTGLAYEQYF	TGTGCCACCAGCAGGGACACAGGGTTGGCCTACGAGCAGTACTTC	-	TRBV15	TRBJ2-7	-